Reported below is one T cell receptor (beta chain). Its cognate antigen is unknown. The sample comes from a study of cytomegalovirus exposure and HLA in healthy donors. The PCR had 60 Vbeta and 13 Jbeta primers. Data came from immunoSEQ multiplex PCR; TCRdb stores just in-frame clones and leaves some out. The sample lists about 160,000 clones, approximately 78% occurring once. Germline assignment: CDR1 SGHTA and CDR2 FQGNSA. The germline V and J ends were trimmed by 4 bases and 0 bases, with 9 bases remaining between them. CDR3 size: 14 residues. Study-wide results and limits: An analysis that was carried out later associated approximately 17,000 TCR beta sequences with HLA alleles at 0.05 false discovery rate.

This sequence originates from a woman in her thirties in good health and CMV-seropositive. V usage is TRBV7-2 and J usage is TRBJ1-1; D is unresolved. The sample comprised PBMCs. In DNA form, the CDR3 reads TGTGCCAGCAGCTCCGGTCCTATGAACACTGAAGCTTTCTTT. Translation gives CASSSGPMNTEAFF.